The 5 T cell receptor beta chains below all came from one sample that was sequenced in a study of T cells in Graves' hyperthyroidism and ophthalmopathy. It was RNA transcripts that yielded the amplified TCR beta CDR3 regions. The TCR CDR3 first-round RT-PCR relied on the HTBI primer set. From the multiplex PCR reads, TCRdb called clonotypes with MiXCR, one entry per CDR3 protein. Among around 380,000 distinct CDR3 sequences listed, approximately 15% were seen once. The sample consisted of blood. Receptors were obtained from a man aged 30 to 39 with Graves' hyperthyroidism that later progressed to Graves' ophthalmopathy.

This clonotype appeared a few times. The rearrangement links TRBV12-3 or TRBV12-4 to TRBJ2-1; 10 nucleotides match TRBD1. After removal of 6 bases from V and 8 bases from J, the junction contained 7 bases not matched to a gene. The length of the CDR3 is 14 residues. The CDR3: CASSSGQGWYEQFF. CDR3 bases: TGTGCCAGCAGCTCGGGACAGGGGTGGTATGAGCAGTTCTTC.

This clonotype was seen a few times. V and J are TRBV30 and TRBJ2-5; D not resolved. Germline V gives CDR1 GTSNPN, CDR2 SVGIG (reference sequence). Trimming removed 0 bases at V and 10 bases at J, with 15 bases between. The CDR3 is 13 amino acids. CDR3 sequence: CAWSVLTLEDQYF. The CDR3 nucleotides are TGTGCCTGGAGTGTACTAACACTCGAAGACCAGTACTTC.

This clonotype was detected many times. V usage is TRBV12-3 or TRBV12-4 and J usage is TRBJ1-1; D is ambiguous. This CDR3 has 14 residues. V was shortened by 3 bases and J by 0 bases, with 8 bases between the two germline ends. As DNA, the CDR3 is TGTGCCAGCAGTTTGGTCAGGCTGAACACTGAAGCTTTCTTT. Its translation is CASSLVRLNTEAFF.

The CDR3 DNA follows: TGCAGCCACCCCGGTTGGGGAGGTGGGACAGATACGCAGTATTTT. This encodes CSHPGWGGGTDTQYF. V is TRBV29-1 and J is TRBJ2-3; D is perhaps TRBD2 (6 bases). The V end lost 8 bases, the J end lost 3 bases, and 21 bases lay between the germline ends. Germline CDR1 and CDR2: SQVTM and ANQGSEA. The CDR3 sequence is 15 residues long.

This chain connects TRBV6-1 to TRBJ2-3; D remains ambiguous. The CDR3 runs 11 residues. Germline V gene lookup returns CDR1 MNHNS and CDR2 SASEGT. V gave up 3 bases and J gave up 14 bases, with 12 bases separating them. CDR3 in DNA: TGTGCCAGCAGTGACGGGTCATATCCGTATTTT. This codes for CASSDGSYPYF.